The TCR beta chain under discussion was sequenced for a study of CD8+ T cells in alopecia areata. The overall study: Treatment comprised oral tofacitinib, 5 to 10 mg twice daily, in treated patients. Points from the study as a whole: Because of a solitary nonresponder, the connection of baseline CD8+ expansion to response stays uncertain.

This sample's treatment: oral pan-JAK inhibitor, 5-10 mg twice daily. Notes on this clone: Its antigen is unknown.

The ends were cut back, 8 bases at V and 2 bases at J, with 12 bases in the middle. Germline V gene data show CDR1 as GTSNPN and CDR2 as SVGIG (reference sequence). CDR3 size: 12 residues. RNA, once extracted, was reverse transcribed into cDNA for use as the sequencing template. The assay was immunoSEQ multiplex PCR, and TCRdb's table has in-frame clones only and misses some. The sample carries 80,000 to 95,000 clones, about 40% recorded once. The clonotype was recovered from a human donor with alopecia areata. The material was CD8+ T cells sorted from blood, obtained at week 24, from a patient treated with tofacitinib. This chain links TRBV30 with TRBJ1-2; the D gene is possibly TRBD1 (6 bases). The CDR3 reads CAGQGINYGYTF. DNA of the CDR3: TGTGCCGGTCAGGGGATCAACTATGGCTACACCTTC.